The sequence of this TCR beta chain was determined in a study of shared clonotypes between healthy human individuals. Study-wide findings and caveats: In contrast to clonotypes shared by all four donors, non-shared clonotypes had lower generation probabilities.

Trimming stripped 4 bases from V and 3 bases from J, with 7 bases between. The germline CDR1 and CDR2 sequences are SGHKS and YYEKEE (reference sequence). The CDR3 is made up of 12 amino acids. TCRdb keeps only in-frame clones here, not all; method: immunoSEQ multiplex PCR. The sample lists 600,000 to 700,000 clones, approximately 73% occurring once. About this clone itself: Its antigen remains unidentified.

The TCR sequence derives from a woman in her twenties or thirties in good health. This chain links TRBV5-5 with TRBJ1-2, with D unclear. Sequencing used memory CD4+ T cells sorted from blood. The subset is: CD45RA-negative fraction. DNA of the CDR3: TGTGCCAGCAGCCTCGACGACTATGGCTACACCTTC. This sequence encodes CASSLDDYGYTF.